Here is one T cell receptor beta chain with its context. The data belong to a study of blood T cell repertoires in COVID-19. The CDR3 runs to 14 residues. Trimming cost V 5 bases and J 4 bases, with 17 bases left between them. Germline loops: CDR1 SQVTM, CDR2 ANQGSEA. Profiled with immunoSEQ multiplex PCR; TCRdb holds only in-frame clones, not every one. Counted here are some 250,000 clones, roughly 93% occurring once; the ten biggest clones make up under 3%. This chain links TRBV29-1 with TRBJ1-2; D gene uncertain. The receptor comes from a woman aged 35 to 49 with acute COVID-19. Sequences were obtained from PBMCs or T cells enriched from blood (not recorded which). DNA of the CDR3: TGCAGCGTTAGGTTTTTGGAGGGAGCCTATGGCTACACCTTC. This encodes CSVRFLEGAYGYTF.